The 15 T cell receptor beta chains in this list originate from one sample, sequenced in a study of T cells after yellow fever vaccination. TCRdb independently ran MiXCR on the 5' RACE reads; one entry per CDR3 protein. Among approximately 31,000 distinct CDR3 sequences listed, over 9.5% were seen once. Specimen: PBMCs, either bulk or a sorted T-cell subset (CD4+, CD8+, memory, or dextramer-sorted; not recorded which), collected more than 14 days after the first yellow fever vaccination. The receptors were sampled from a man between 18 and 35 years old who received the YFV17D yellow fever vaccine.

This clonotype was counted ten times or more. The chain combines TRBV7-2 with TRBJ1-2; 7 bases agree with TRBD1. From germline, CDR1 is SGHTA and CDR2 FQGNSA. The CDR3 totals 13 residues. The ends lost 6 bases at V and 4 bases at J; junction bases unmatched: 5. The CDR3 spells CASRTRDSYGYTF. The CDR3 region has the DNA TGTGCCAGCAGGACACGGGACAGCTATGGCTACACCTTC.

This clonotype was picked up many times. The CDR3 coding sequence is TGTGCCAGCAGGAAAATTACAGGGGCACCCACAGATACGCAGTATTTT. Translation gives CASRKITGAPTDTQYF. The genes are TRBV12-3 or TRBV12-4 and TRBJ2-3; TRBD1 aligns across 7 bases. V was pared by 6 bases and J by 2 bases, with 11 bases of the junction left unmatched. This CDR3 has 16 amino acids.

Many counts were recorded for this clonotype. The chain carries TRBV7-2 and TRBJ2-3, with 12 bases identical to TRBD1. From germline, CDR1 is SGHTA and CDR2 FQGNSA. Trimming removed 5 bases from V and 4 bases from J; junction bases left unmatched: 4. The CDR3 length is 15 residues. CDR3 DNA: TGTGCCAGCAGCCCGGGACAGGGGGCGGCAGATACGCAGTATTTT. Its translation: CASSPGQGAADTQYF.

This clonotype was detected ten times or more. This chain uses TRBV30 with TRBJ2-1; perhaps TRBD1 as D (6 bases). The ends were cut back, 3 bases at V and 3 bases at J, with 12 bases in the middle. Germline values: CDR1 GTSNPN, CDR2 SVGIG (reference sequence). This CDR3 is 14 amino acids long. In DNA, the CDR3 is TGTGCCTGGAGATCTCCGACAGGCTACAATGAGCAGTTCTTC. As protein: CAWRSPTGYNEQFF. Full variable domain (rest looked up from reference TRBV30 and TRBJ2-1): SQTIHQWPATLVQPVGSPLSLECTVEGTSNPNLYWYRQAAGRGLQLLFYSVGIGQISSEVPQNLSASRPQDRQFILSSKKLLLSDSGFYLCAWRSPTGYNEQFFGPGTRLTVL.

Regarding this clonotype: A read error is possible here, since a much larger clone lies one base away. V and J are TRBV19 and TRBJ2-2; TRBD1 is a possible D gene (5 bases). The germline V gene has CDR1 LNHDA and CDR2 SQIVND (reference sequence). This CDR3 is 13 amino acids long. The CDR3 coding sequence is TGTGCCAGTAGCCTACAGGACACCTGGGAGCTGTTTTTT. Translated: CASSLQDTWELFF. The variable domain in full, completed from reference TRBV19 and TRBJ2-2, reads DGGITQSPKYLFRKEGQNVTLSCEQNLNHDAMYWYRQDPGQGLRLIYYSQIVNDFQKGDIAEGYSVSREKKESFPLTVTSAQKNPTAFYLCASSLQDTWELFFGEGSRLTVL.

This clonotype was counted many times. The chain combines TRBV4-3 with TRBJ2-2, with 9 bases matching TRBD1. The CDR3 extends over 16 amino acids. The junction had 9 bases not matched to a gene; V was cut back by 5 bases and J by 5 bases. Germline V gives CDR1 LGHNA, CDR2 YSLEER. CDR3 nucleotide sequence: TGCGCCAGCAGCGGGTGGGACAGGGATCGGACCGGGGAGCTGTTTTTT. Encoded protein: CASSGWDRDRTGELFF.

This clonotype was counted at least ten times. The rearrangement links TRBV5-1 to TRBJ2-5, with D perhaps given as TRBD1 or TRBD2 (5 bases each). Trimming removed 1 base from V and 5 bases from J, with 12 bases in between. The CDR3 consists of 14 residues. Germline-derived CDR1 and CDR2 are SGHRS and YFSETQ. The CDR3 sequence: CASSLTGPGETQYF. The CDR3 DNA reads TGCGCCAGCAGCTTGACAGGCCCGGGGGAGACCCAGTACTTC.

Only one count was recorded for this clonotype. A much larger clone sits a single nucleotide away, making a read error possible. The rearrangement joins TRBV20-1 to TRBJ2-7; 9 bases align to TRBD2. The germline CDR1 and CDR2 sequences are DFQATT and SNEGSKA (reference sequence). The CDR3 is 14 residues long. The ends lost 1 base at V and 4 bases at J; junction bases unmatched: 5. CDR3 protein: CSARGTSVKYEQYF. CDR3 nucleotide sequence: TGCAGTGCTAGAGGGACTAGCGTAAAATACGAGCAGTACTTC.

This clonotype was detected many times. The chain recombines TRBV3-1 with TRBJ2-6; unclear D gene. Germline CDR1 reads LGHDT; CDR2 reads YNNKEL (reference sequence). Deletions cut 4 bases from V and 3 bases from J, with 7 bases between. CDR3 length: 14 amino acids. The CDR3 coding sequence is TGTGCCAGCAGCCTCAGCGATGGGGCCAACGTCCTGACTTTC. The encoded protein is CASSLSDGANVLTF. Supplemented by reference TRBV3-1 and TRBJ2-6, the full variable domain reads DTAVSQTPKYLVTQMGNDKSIKCEQNLGHDTMYWYKQDSKKFLKIMFSYNNKELIINETVPNRFSPKSPDKAHLNLHINSLELGDSAVYFCASSLSDGANVLTFGAGSRLTVL.

The chain carries TRBV11-2 and TRBJ2-6; either TRBD1 or TRBD2 may supply D (5 bases each). The CDR3 is made up of 18 amino acids. V shed 1 base and J shed 4 bases, with 17 bases lying between them. Germline CDR1 and CDR2: SGHAT and FQNNGV. The CDR3 DNA follows: TGTGCCAGCAGCTTAGGGGGCCCCGGGGTGTGGGGGGCCAACGTCCTGACTTTC. Translated: CASSLGGPGVWGANVLTF.

Many counts were recorded for this clonotype. The V call is TRBV7-2, the J call TRBJ2-5, with a weak D call TRBD2 (6 bases). This CDR3 region has 16 residues. Trimming cost V 2 bases and J 4 bases, with 17 bases left between them. Germline CDR1 and CDR2: SGHTA and FQGNSA. CDR3 sequence: CASSLRVGGDTETQYF. CDR3 DNA sequence: TGTGCCAGCAGCTTAAGAGTCGGCGGGGATACAGAGACCCAGTACTTC.

This clonotype was detected ten times or more. The CDR3 is CASSPRGTSVGKTQYF. CDR3 DNA: TGTGCCAGCAGCCCAAGAGGGACTAGCGTCGGAAAGACCCAGTACTTC. The chain couples TRBV7-2 to TRBJ2-5, with 10 positions matching TRBD2. CDR1 and CDR2 from the germline V gene are SGHTA and FQGNSA. The CDR3 is 16 residues long. V was pared by 5 bases and J by 6 bases, with 12 bases of the junction left unmatched.

Ten or more counts support this clonotype. J is TRBJ2-1 and V is TRBV14; 8 bases are a match to TRBD2. The germline V gene has CDR1 SGHDN and CDR2 FVKESK. J gave up 15 bases and V 0 bases, and 19 bases lay outside the gene matches. The CDR3 is made up of 17 amino acids. The CDR3 bases are TGTGCCAGCAGCCAAGAACTCAGTGCGGGACTAGAAGCGGAGTCGTTCTTC. Translating gives CASSQELSAGLEAESFF.

This clonotype is labeled medium-sized. Here the CDR3 reads CASSYSGLAGGETQYF. In DNA, the CDR3 is TGTGCCAGCAGTTACTCGGGACTAGCGGGGGGAGAGACCCAGTACTTC. The V and J genes are TRBV6-5 and TRBJ2-5; 15 positions match TRBD2. Germline trimming cut 0 bases from V and 4 bases from J; bases unmatched to any gene: 0. This CDR3 has 16 residues. Germline-derived CDR1 and CDR2 are MNHEY and SVGAGI.

This clonotype has a count of ten or more. The V gene is TRBV20-1, the J gene TRBJ1-5; maybe TRBD1 (5 bases). The CDR3 sequence is 16 residues long. Germline values: CDR1 DFQATT, CDR2 SNEGSKA (reference sequence). With 5 bases removed from V and 3 bases from J, the gap between germline ends came to 20 bases. CDR3 loop: CSAPLRPGQANQPQHF. For the CDR3, the DNA is TGCAGTGCTCCACTAAGACCAGGGCAGGCCAATCAGCCCCAGCATTTT.